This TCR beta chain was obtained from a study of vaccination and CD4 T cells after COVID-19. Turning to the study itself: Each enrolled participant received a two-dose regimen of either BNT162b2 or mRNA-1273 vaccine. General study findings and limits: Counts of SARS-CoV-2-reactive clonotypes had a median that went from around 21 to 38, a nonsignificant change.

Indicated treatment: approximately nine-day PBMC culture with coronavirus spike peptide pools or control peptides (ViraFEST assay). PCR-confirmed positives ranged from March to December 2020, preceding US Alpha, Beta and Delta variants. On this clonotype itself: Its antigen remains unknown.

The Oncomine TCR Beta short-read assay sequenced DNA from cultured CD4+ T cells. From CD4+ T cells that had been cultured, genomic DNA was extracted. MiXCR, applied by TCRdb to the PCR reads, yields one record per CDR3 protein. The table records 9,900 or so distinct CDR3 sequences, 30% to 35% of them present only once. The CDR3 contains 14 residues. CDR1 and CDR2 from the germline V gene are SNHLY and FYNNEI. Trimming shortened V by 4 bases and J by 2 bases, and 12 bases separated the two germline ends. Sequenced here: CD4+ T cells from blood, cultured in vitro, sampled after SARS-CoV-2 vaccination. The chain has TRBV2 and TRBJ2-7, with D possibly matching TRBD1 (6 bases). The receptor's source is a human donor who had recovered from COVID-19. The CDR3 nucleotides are TGTGCCAGCAGTGTTTCGACAGGTCCCTACGAGCAGTACTTC. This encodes CASSVSTGPYEQYF.